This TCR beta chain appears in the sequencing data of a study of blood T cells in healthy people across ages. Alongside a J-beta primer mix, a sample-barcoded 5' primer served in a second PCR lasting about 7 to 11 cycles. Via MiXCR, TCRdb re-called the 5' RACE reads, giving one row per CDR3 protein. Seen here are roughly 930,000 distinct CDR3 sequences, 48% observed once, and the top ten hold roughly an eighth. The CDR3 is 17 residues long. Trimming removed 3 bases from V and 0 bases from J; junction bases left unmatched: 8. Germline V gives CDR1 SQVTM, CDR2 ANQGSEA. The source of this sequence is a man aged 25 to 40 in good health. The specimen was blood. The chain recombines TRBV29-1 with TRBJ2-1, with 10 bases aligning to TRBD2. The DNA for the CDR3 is TGCAGCGTTGATTCGCTAGCGGGGGCTTACTCCTACAATGAGCAGTTCTTC. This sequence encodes CSVDSLAGAYSYNEQFF.